The entry below gives a single TCR beta chain sequence along with its context. What it binds is unknown. The record originates from a study of neurological immune-mediated disorders. General study results and limits: Neither clinical nor MRI features were associated with the multiple sclerosis repertoire cluster. Expansion of TCR clones was greatest in HTLV-1-associated myelopathy and smallest in multiple sclerosis, where it fell below that of healthy controls.

Every sequencing run generated in excess of 180 million TCR-beta sequences. These sequences covered 15-18 subjects. TCRdb reprocessed the 5' RACE reads via MiXCR and lists one record per CDR3 protein. The sample lists fewer than 60,000 distinct CDR3 sequences, around 3.5% occurring once. Trimming took 5 bases from V and 6 from J, leaving 17 bases between them. The CDR3 runs 13 residues. CDR1 DFQATT and CDR2 SNEGSKA come from the germline V gene (reference sequence). This sequence originates from a man in his sixties with multiple sclerosis. This sequence joins TRBV20-1 and TRBJ2-7, with D perhaps assigned TRBD1 or TRBD2 (5 bases each). The sample comprised PBMCs. The CDR3 region has the DNA TGCAGTGCTGCACCGTCGGGGCGGGCCGAGCAGTACTTC. Its protein is CSAAPSGRAEQYF.